Below are 27 T cell receptor beta chains sequenced from a single sample in a study of shared clonotypes between healthy human individuals. The protocol was immunoSEQ multiplex PCR, while the TCRdb copy is restricted to in-frame clones and leaves out a portion. The data contain approximately 1.5 million clones, 95% to 99% of them seen just once; the ten biggest clones take up about 0.4%. The source material was naive CD4+ T cells sorted from blood. Subset: CD45RA+ positively selected. Receptors originate from a man younger than 45 in good health.

V is TRBV7-3 and J is TRBJ2-2; D gene uncertain. The germline gives CDR1 SGHTA, CDR2 FQGTGA. There are 15 residues in the CDR3. V lost 2 bases, J lost 1 base, and 8 bases lay in between. The CDR3 reads CASSLYGENTGELFF. The CDR3 DNA reads TGTGCCAGCAGCTTATATGGAGAGAACACCGGGGAGCTGTTTTTT.

This rearrangement joins TRBV11-2 to TRBJ2-2, with D maybe TRBD2 (6 bases). V gave up 3 bases and J gave up 5 bases, with 16 bases separating them. Looked up from germline, CDR1 is SGHAT and CDR2 is FQNNGV. CDR3 length equals 16 residues. CDR3: CASSFLSGRSTGELFF. CDR3 DNA sequence: TGTGCCAGCAGCTTCTTATCCGGGAGAAGTACCGGGGAGCTGTTTTTT.

The chain joins TRBV15 to TRBJ1-4; unclear D gene. With 1 base removed from V and 0 bases from J, the gap between germline ends came to 12 bases. The V gene's germline CDR1 is LNHNV and CDR2 YYDKDF (reference sequence). The CDR3 is 17 residues long. CDR3 DNA: TGTGCCACCAGCAGAGTGGGGTGGGTTTCAACTAATGAAAAACTGTTTTTT. Encoded protein: CATSRVGWVSTNEKLFF.

The chain links TRBV27 to TRBJ1-5, with D possibly matching TRBD1 (6 bases). This CDR3 region has 12 residues. V lost 8 bases to trimming and J lost 4 bases, with 9 bases between them. CDR1 and CDR2 from the germline V gene are MNHEY and SMNVEV (reference sequence). CDR3 sequence: CASAGVNQPQHF. The CDR3 DNA sequence: TGTGCCAGCGCAGGGGTTAATCAGCCCCAGCATTTT.

J is TRBJ1-1 and V is TRBV18, with TRBD1 as a possible D gene (6 bases). The CDR3 length is 17 residues. The germline V and J ends were trimmed by 2 bases and 0 bases, with 16 bases remaining between them. Per the germline V gene, CDR1 is KGHSH and CDR2 is LQKENI. The DNA for the CDR3 is TGTGCCAGCTCACCAATATCTAGGACAGAGATGAACACTGAAGCTTTCTTT. Protein product: CASSPISRTEMNTEAFF.

The chain uses TRBV7-9 and TRBJ1-1; D perhaps matches TRBD1 (6 bases). CDR1 and CDR2 from the germline V gene are SEHNR and FQNEAQ (reference sequence). V was shortened by 5 bases and J by 4 bases, with 14 bases between the two germline ends. The length of the CDR3 is 14 residues. CDR3 coding DNA: TGTGCCAGCAGCCGAAGGGGGGGTATCACTGAAGCTTTCTTT. Protein product: CASSRRGGITEAFF.

The chain links TRBV7-3 to TRBJ2-1, with TRBD1 matching 8 bases. The CDR3 consists of 21 residues. Per the germline V gene, CDR1 is SGHTA and CDR2 is FQGTGA. V lost 5 bases to trimming and J lost 5 bases; unmatched junction nucleotides: 26. The CDR3 DNA sequence: TGTGCCAGCAGCCTATCCTCCGGGACAGGCCTCTTAAGGGGGGACCACAATGAGCAGTTCTTC. Its translation is CASSLSSGTGLLRGDHNEQFF.

The chain couples TRBV28 to TRBJ2-4; no clear D. V lost 3 bases and J lost 0, with 6 bases in between. The CDR3 loop spans 14 amino acids. Germline lookup yields CDR1 MDHEN and CDR2 SYDVKM. CDR3 bases: TGTGCCAGCAGTTTGGCCCCAGCCAAAAACATTCAGTACTTC. This codes for CASSLAPAKNIQYF.

The CDR3 region has the DNA TGTGCCAGCGATAGGGACAGCTTAATGAACACTGAAGCTTTCTTT. Translated: CASDRDSLMNTEAFF. The V call is TRBV6-1, the J call TRBJ1-1; TRBD1 matches at 7 bases. V shed 8 bases, J shed 0 bases, and the junction held 9 bases outside the gene matches. Germline assignment: CDR1 MNHNS and CDR2 SASEGT. The CDR3 covers 15 residues.

The chain couples TRBV16 to TRBJ1-4; possible D gene TRBD1, 5 bases. The CDR3 runs to 16 residues. V lost 4 bases to trimming and J lost 2 bases, with 14 bases between them. Per germline, CDR1 KGHSY and CDR2 FQNENV. CDR3 region: CASSPTGGTTNEKLFF. The CDR3 nucleotides are TGTGCCAGCAGCCCCACCGGGGGGACTACTAATGAAAAACTGTTTTTT.

The rearrangement joins TRBV7-8 to TRBJ2-1; perhaps D is TRBD1 or TRBD2 (5 bases each). The V end lost 0 bases, the J end lost 4 bases, and 19 bases lay between the germline ends. Germline CDR1 and CDR2: SGHVS and FQNEAQ. The CDR3 has 18 amino acids. In DNA form, the CDR3 reads TGTGCCAGCAGCTTAGCGCTATCGGCCCTGGGACGTTACAATGAGCAGTTCTTC. Translated: CASSLALSALGRYNEQFF.

This clone appeared once. The chain employs TRBV7-3 and TRBJ1-2; tentatively, D is TRBD1 (5 bases). Deletions cut 0 bases from V and 6 bases from J, with 11 bases between. This CDR3 contains 14 residues. Germline CDR1 SGHTA, CDR2 FQGTGA. CDR3 sequence reads: CASSLTDRGHGYTF. Here the CDR3 DNA reads TGTGCCAGCAGCTTAACTGACAGAGGGCATGGCTACACCTTC.

The chain links TRBV5-1 to TRBJ2-1; 9 nucleotides agree with TRBD1. CDR3 length: 17 residues. CDR1 and CDR2 (germline): SGHRS, YFSETQ. J lost 4 bases, V lost 0 bases, and 8 bases had no gene match. The CDR3 nucleotides read TGCGCCAGCAGCTTGGCCTTAGCGGACAGGGGTTACAATGAGCAGTTCTTC. This codes for CASSLALADRGYNEQFF. The whole variable domain, remainder taken from reference TRBV5-1 and TRBJ2-1, is KAGVTQTPRYLIKTRGQQVTLSCSPISGHRSVSWYQQTPGQGLQFLFEYFSETQRNKGNFPGRFSGRQFSNSRSEMNVSTLELGDSALYLCASSLALADRGYNEQFFGPGTRLTVL.

J is TRBJ2-3 and V is TRBV11-2; perhaps TRBD2 as D (7 bases). Looked up from germline, CDR1 is SGHAT and CDR2 is FQNNGV. The CDR3 totals 14 residues. Trimming cost V 3 bases and J 6 bases, with 13 bases left between them. CDR3 loop: CASSFRGGVDTQYF. The CDR3 bases are TGTGCCAGCAGCTTCAGGGGAGGGGTCGATACGCAGTATTTT.

The chain combines TRBV9 with TRBJ1-1; D remains ambiguous. Germline loops: CDR1 SGDLS, CDR2 YYNGEE. This CDR3 has 13 residues. Trimming shortened V by 0 bases and J by 9 bases, and 12 bases separated the two germline ends. This chain's CDR3 is CASSVAPGSKAFF. The CDR3 DNA sequence: TGTGCCAGCAGCGTAGCTCCCGGGAGTAAAGCTTTCTTT.

The V gene is TRBV2, the J gene TRBJ1-1; 7 bases match TRBD1. V shed 7 bases, J shed 5 bases, and the junction held 10 bases outside the gene matches. The CDR3 extends over 14 amino acids. Germline V gives CDR1 SNHLY, CDR2 FYNNEI. The CDR3 loop reads CASTNRGRGTEAFF. CDR3 in DNA: TGTGCCAGCACGAACAGGGGAAGAGGGACTGAAGCTTTCTTT.

The chain recombines TRBV27 with TRBJ2-1; 12 bases are a match to TRBD2. Germline-derived CDR1 and CDR2 are MNHEY and SMNVEV (reference sequence). The CDR3 totals 18 residues. Trimming took 9 bases from V and 0 from J; bases not matched to a gene: 12. The CDR3 spells CARSTSGSVGSSYNEQFF. CDR3 DNA sequence: TGTGCCAGGTCGACTAGCGGGAGCGTCGGAAGCTCCTACAATGAGCAGTTCTTC.

This clone has just one count. The rearrangement links TRBV2 to TRBJ2-7; either TRBD1 or TRBD2 may fit D (5 bases each). The V end was cut by 3 bases, the J end by 7 bases, with 10 bases between. This CDR3 has 12 residues. Germline CDR1 is SNHLY and CDR2 is FYNNEI. The CDR3 coding sequence is TGTGCCAGCAGTGAGGGGGTCCATGAGCAGTACTTC. Its protein product is CASSEGVHEQYF.

DNA of the CDR3: TGCAGTGCTTACTTTGCGGAGACCCAGTACTTC. Its translation: CSAYFAETQYF. This sequence joins TRBV20-1 and TRBJ2-5, with unresolved D. Germline CDR1 DFQATT, CDR2 SNEGSKA (reference sequence). There are 11 residues in the CDR3. The ends were cut back, 5 bases at V and 5 bases at J, with 9 bases in the middle.

The rearrangement joins TRBV11-2 to TRBJ2-1; 11 nucleotides line up with TRBD2. J was trimmed by 4 bases and V by 2 bases; bases with no gene match: 4. This CDR3 has 16 residues. Per germline, CDR1 SGHAT and CDR2 FQNNGV. The DNA of the CDR3 is TGTGCCAGCAGCTTAATTAGCGGGAGGGTTTACAATGAGCAGTTCTTC. Encoded protein: CASSLISGRVYNEQFF.

The rearrangement links TRBV19 to TRBJ2-1; D call uncertain. This CDR3 is 14 amino acids long. V lost 3 bases and J lost 8, with 14 bases in between. Germline CDR1 is LNHDA and CDR2 is SQIVND (reference sequence). CDR3 bases: TGTGCCAGTAGTATGGTGACCCAGCAGTATGAGCAGTTCTTC. Translating it yields CASSMVTQQYEQFF. Full variable domain (outside the CDR3, taken from reference TRBV19 and TRBJ2-1): DGGITQSPKYLFRKEGQNVTLSCEQNLNHDAMYWYRQDPGQGLRLIYYSQIVNDFQKGDIAEGYSVSREKKESFPLTVTSAQKNPTAFYLCASSMVTQQYEQFFGPGTRLTVL.

This rearrangement joins TRBV5-1 to TRBJ2-5, with 12 bases identical to TRBD2. The CDR3 is made up of 17 amino acids. Trimming cost V 2 bases and J 1 base; bases outside gene matches: 6. Germline V gene sequence: CDR1 SGHRS, CDR2 YFSETQ. The DNA for the CDR3 is TGCGCCAGCAGCTTATCGGGACTAGCGGGCAGCCAAGAGACCCAGTACTTC. This translates into CASSLSGLAGSQETQYF.

V and J are TRBV14 and TRBJ2-6, with 9 bases matching TRBD2. The junction had 13 bases not matched to a gene; V was cut back by 3 bases and J by 4 bases. CDR1 SGHDN and CDR2 FVKESK come from the germline V gene. There are 19 residues in the CDR3. This CDR3 reads CASSHLAGLAGSGANVLTF. As DNA, the CDR3 is TGTGCCAGCAGCCATCTAGCGGGATTAGCCGGCTCGGGGGCCAACGTCCTGACTTTC.

This sequence joins TRBV7-2 and TRBJ2-7; unclear D gene. The V end lost 4 bases, the J end lost 4 bases, and 11 bases lay between the germline ends. CDR1 and CDR2 from the germline V gene are SGHTA and FQGNSA. The CDR3 is 13 residues long. The CDR3, as DNA: TGTGCCAGCAGCTCCTCGGACGTTTACGAGCAGTACTTC. Translated: CASSSSDVYEQYF.

In regard to this clone: Within the sample, other DNA sequences also encode this same CDR3. The rearrangement joins TRBV6-5 to TRBJ1-1, with D unresolved. Trimming removed 6 bases from V and 2 bases from J, with 4 bases in between. This CDR3 spans 11 amino acids. The germline V gene has CDR1 MNHEY and CDR2 SVGAGI. CDR3 amino acids: CASRLNTEAFF. CDR3 nucleotides: TGTGCCAGCAGACTCAACACTGAAGCTTTCTTT.

This chain connects TRBV30 to TRBJ2-5; D is perhaps TRBD2 (6 bases). The CDR3 sequence is 13 residues long. Per germline, CDR1 GTSNPN and CDR2 SVGIG (reference sequence). V was clipped by 4 bases and J by 9 bases, with 18 bases between them. The CDR3 region has the DNA TGTGCCTGGATCCCGACCCAAACGGGGGCCCAGTACTTC. Translating gives CAWIPTQTGAQYF.

The chain joins TRBV7-9 to TRBJ1-2, with 8 bases lining up with TRBD1. The CDR3 contains 17 residues. The ends lost 1 base at V and 4 bases at J; junction bases unmatched: 11. The V gene's germline CDR1 is SEHNR and CDR2 FQNEAQ (reference sequence). The CDR3 sequence: CASSLDGTGFPRYGYTF. Written as DNA, the CDR3 is TGTGCCAGCAGCTTAGACGGGACAGGTTTTCCTCGCTATGGCTACACCTTC.